Sequencing of this TCR beta chain was carried out in a study of cytomegalovirus exposure and HLA in healthy donors. The study, taken as a whole, reports: A classifier reportedly called cytomegalovirus status with high sensitivity and specificity. Most observed TCR sequences were rare, whereas some public TCRs were detected in many donors.

The method was immunoSEQ multiplex PCR; TCRdb's version includes in-frame clones alone and lacks a portion of them. The sample records about 150,000 clones, approximately 91% being singletons. V shed 6 bases and J shed 2 bases, with 14 bases lying between them. Germline-derived CDR1 and CDR2 are KGHSH and LQKENI. This CDR3 is 15 amino acids long. A note on this clone: What it recognizes is unknown.

This chain links TRBV18 with TRBJ2-1; TRBD1 might be the D (6 bases). Sequencing was performed on PBMCs. The TCR sequence derives from a man aged 18 to 30 in good health and CMV-seronegative. The CDR3 reads CASSLSGQTYNEQFF. The CDR3 DNA reads as TGTGCCAGCTCCCTATCGGGACAAACCTACAATGAGCAGTTCTTC.